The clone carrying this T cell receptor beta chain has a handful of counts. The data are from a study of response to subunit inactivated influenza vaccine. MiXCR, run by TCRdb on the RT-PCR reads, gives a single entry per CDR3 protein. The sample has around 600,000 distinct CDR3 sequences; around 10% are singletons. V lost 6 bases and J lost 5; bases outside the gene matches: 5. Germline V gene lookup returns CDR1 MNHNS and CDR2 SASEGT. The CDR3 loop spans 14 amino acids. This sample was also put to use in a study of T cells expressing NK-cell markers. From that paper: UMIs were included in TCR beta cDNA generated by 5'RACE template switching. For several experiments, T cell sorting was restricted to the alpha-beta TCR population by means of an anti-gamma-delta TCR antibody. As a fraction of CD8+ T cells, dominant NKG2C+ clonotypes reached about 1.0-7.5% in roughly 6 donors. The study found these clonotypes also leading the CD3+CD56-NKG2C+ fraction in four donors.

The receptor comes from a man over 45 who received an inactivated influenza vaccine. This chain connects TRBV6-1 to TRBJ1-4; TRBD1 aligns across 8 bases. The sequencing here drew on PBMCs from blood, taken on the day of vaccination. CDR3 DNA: TGTGCCAGCAGATCCACAGGGGGGAATGAAAAACTGTTTTTT. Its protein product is CASRSTGGNEKLFF.